This passage covers 29 T cell receptor beta chains from one sample sequenced in a study of cytomegalovirus exposure and HLA in healthy donors. PCR amplification relied on 60 Vbeta primers (plus 13 Jbeta primers). Sequencing used immunoSEQ multiplex PCR; TCRdb keeps in-frame clones, though not all of them. The table shows about 110,000 clones, with around 75% occurring only once. Sequences were obtained from PBMCs. These TCRs come from a man under 40 in good health and CMV-seropositive.

V gene TRBV5-1 combines with J gene TRBJ2-3, with TRBD2 identical over 8 bases. Germline assignment: CDR1 SGHRS and CDR2 YFSETQ. The CDR3 extends over 14 amino acids. V lost 2 bases and J lost 6; bases outside the gene matches: 5. The CDR3 loop reads CASSLGRGGDTQYF. The CDR3 nucleotides are TGCGCCAGCAGCTTAGGTCGGGGGGGGGATACGCAGTATTTT.

This clone was counted only a few times. The rearrangement joins TRBV7-6 to TRBJ2-1, with TRBD1 identical over 8 bases. V gave up 5 bases and J gave up 5 bases; unmatched junction bases: 11. Germline CDR1 reads SGHVS; CDR2 reads FNYEAQ. This CDR3 region has 16 residues. Here the CDR3 DNA reads TGTGCCAGCAGCGCCGCAACAGGGGGTTCGCACAATGAGCAGTTCTTC. Protein sequence: CASSAATGGSHNEQFF.

The table lists this clone with a few counts. The chain links TRBV14 to TRBJ2-3; 15 nucleotides match TRBD2. The CDR3 runs 18 residues. Looked up from germline, CDR1 is SGHDN and CDR2 is FVKESK. The ends lost 0 bases at V and 2 bases at J; junction bases unmatched: 3. The CDR3 DNA is TGTGCCAGCAGCCAAGACTGGACTAGCGGGGGGGACACAGATACGCAGTATTTT. Translating it yields CASSQDWTSGGDTDTQYF.

The chain couples TRBV4-2 to TRBJ1-1; no firm D call. The V end was cut by 0 bases, the J end by 0 bases, with 8 bases between. Looked up from germline, CDR1 is LGHNA and CDR2 is YNFKEQ. This CDR3 has 15 residues. As DNA, the CDR3 is TGTGCCAGCAGCCAAGACCAGAACATGAACACTGAAGCTTTCTTT. It yields the protein CASSQDQNMNTEAFF.

The DNA for the CDR3 is TGCGCCAGCAGTCAGGGGGATAGCAATCAGCCCCAGCATTTT. This gives the protein CASSQGDSNQPQHF. The chain carries TRBV5-1 and TRBJ1-5, with TRBD1 matching over 7 bases. Unmatched junction bases numbered 2, after V lost 5 bases and J lost 0 bases. Per germline, CDR1 SGHRS and CDR2 YFSETQ. CDR3 length: 14 amino acids.

This chain joins TRBV30 and TRBJ2-1, with a weak D call TRBD2 (5 bases). The CDR3 consists of 14 residues. V shed 4 bases and J shed 4 bases, with 14 bases lying between them. Germline CDR1 GTSNPN, CDR2 SVGIG (reference sequence). The CDR3 DNA follows: TGTGCCTGGACGTCTAGCCGGGGTTACAATGAGCAGTTCTTC. Amino acid sequence: CAWTSSRGYNEQFF.

V is TRBV13 and J is TRBJ2-3; 7 nucleotides match TRBD2. This CDR3 spans 16 amino acids. Germline CDR1 PRHDT, CDR2 FYEKMQ (reference sequence). Germline trimming cut 0 bases from V and 8 bases from J; bases unmatched to any gene: 11. CDR3 protein: CASSLGGGTGVGTQYF. The CDR3 DNA is TGTGCCAGCAGCTTAGGCGGGGGGACGGGGGTTGGTACGCAGTATTTT.

This rearrangement joins TRBV4-1 to TRBJ2-7, with TRBD2 as a possible D gene (6 bases). The CDR3 length is 17 residues. V dropped 4 bases and J dropped 0 bases, with 19 bases sitting between them. Germline CDR1 and CDR2: MGHRA and YSYEKL. The CDR3 DNA reads as TGCGCCAGCAGCCCCCGGGGGAAGGGACTCCTCTCCTACGAGCAGTACTTC. Translation: CASSPRGKGLLSYEQYF.

Comments on this clone: Mismatch with germline at one junction end may stem from a read error. The chain combines TRBV7-7 with TRBJ2-5, with TRBD2 as a possible D gene (6 bases). Germline V gene lookup returns CDR1 SSHAT and CDR2 FNYEAQ (reference sequence). The CDR3 spans 13 residues. CDR3 amino acids: CASSLRGGETQYF. CDR3 coding DNA: TGTGCTAGCAGCTTAAGGGGAGGAGAGACCCAGTACTTC.

The chain carries TRBV4-3 and TRBJ2-7; 9 nucleotides agree with TRBD1. V lost 1 base and J lost 0; bases outside the gene matches: 1. Germline V lookup: CDR1 LGHNA, CDR2 YSLEER. The CDR3 spans 15 residues. CDR3 residues: CASSQGTGDSYEQYF. For the CDR3, the DNA is TGCGCCAGCAGCCAAGGGACAGGGGACTCCTACGAGCAGTACTTC.

V and J are TRBV28 and TRBJ2-7, with D possibly being TRBD2 (5 bases). CDR1 and CDR2 (germline): MDHEN, SYDVKM. The CDR3 runs to 14 residues. Trimming pared 3 bases from V and 2 bases from J, leaving 11 bases between. The chain's CDR3 is CASSFLRAPYEQYF. CDR3 nucleotides: TGTGCCAGCAGTTTCCTGCGGGCCCCCTACGAGCAGTACTTC.

Points on this clone: Other DNA variants within this sample encode the same CDR3. The CDR3 DNA is TGCGCCAGCAGCTTGGGACAAAATCAGCCCCAGCATTTT. Protein: CASSLGQNQPQHF. The gene calls are TRBV5-1 and TRBJ1-5; D gene unclear. The CDR3 is made up of 13 amino acids. V lost 0 bases to trimming and J lost 4 bases, with 5 bases between them. Germline values: CDR1 SGHRS, CDR2 YFSETQ.

The count of this clone is one. The chain has TRBV7-9 and TRBJ2-5; possible D gene TRBD2, 7 bases. This CDR3 region has 15 residues. The ends were cut back, 2 bases at V and 4 bases at J, with 14 bases in the middle. Germline loops: CDR1 SEHNR, CDR2 FQNEAQ (reference sequence). The CDR3 is CASSLLGGALETQYF. In DNA form, the CDR3 reads TGTGCCAGCAGCTTACTAGGGGGGGCCCTAGAGACCCAGTACTTC.

The chain couples TRBV5-5 to TRBJ1-6, with D perhaps TRBD1 (5 bases). The CDR3 spans 16 residues. CDR1 is SGHKS, CDR2 YYEKEE, per germline (reference sequence). The V and J ends lost 0 bases and 8 bases respectively, with 15 bases between them. CDR3 sequence reads: CASSLAERGGDSPLHF. The CDR3 DNA follows: TGTGCCAGCAGCTTGGCAGAGAGGGGCGGGGATTCACCCCTCCACTTT.

The genes are TRBV27 and TRBJ1-5, with 7 bases identical to TRBD1. CDR3 size: 16 residues. Trimming cost V 0 bases and J 4 bases; bases outside gene matches: 6. Germline CDR1 and CDR2: MNHEY and SMNVEV (reference sequence). This CDR3 reads CASSLSSDRVNQPQHF. In DNA, the CDR3 is TGTGCCAGCAGTTTATCGAGCGACAGGGTGAATCAGCCCCAGCATTTT.

The chain employs TRBV15 and TRBJ1-2, with TRBD1 as a possible D gene (6 bases). The length of the CDR3 is 14 residues. V gave up 5 bases and J gave up 2 bases, with 12 bases separating them. Looked up from germline, CDR1 is LNHNV and CDR2 is YYDKDF (reference sequence). The CDR3 sequence: CATSGRDTNYGYTF. The CDR3, as DNA: TGTGCCACCAGCGGCAGGGACACCAACTATGGCTACACCTTC.

The chain uses TRBV15 and TRBJ2-7, with 9 bases aligning to TRBD1. The ends lost 3 bases at V and 3 bases at J; junction bases unmatched: 9. The germline V gene has CDR1 LNHNV and CDR2 YYDKDF (reference sequence). The CDR3 sequence is 16 residues long. The CDR3: CATSSHSGTGFYEQYF. DNA for the CDR3: TGTGCCACCAGCAGCCATTCCGGGACAGGGTTCTACGAGCAGTACTTC.

The chain carries TRBV9 and TRBJ2-5; 9 positions match TRBD1. V shed 0 bases and J 11 bases; nucleotides not matched to a gene: 8. The CDR3 length is 14 residues. Per the germline V gene, CDR1 is SGDLS and CDR2 is YYNGEE. The CDR3 reads CASSVGGQGREQYF. CDR3 coding DNA: TGTGCCAGCAGCGTAGGTGGACAGGGGAGGGAGCAGTACTTC.

This CDR3 is CASSPHRGENTEAFF. Written as DNA, the CDR3 is TGTGCCAGCAGTCCCCACAGGGGGGAGAACACTGAAGCTTTCTTT. The rearrangement joins TRBV6-5 to TRBJ1-1; 8 bases map to TRBD1. The germline V gene encodes CDR1 MNHEY and CDR2 SVGAGI. This CDR3 is 15 amino acids long. V was clipped by 5 bases and J by 1 base; unmatched bases: 6.

CDR3 amino acids: CATSRELRGETQYF. The CDR3 DNA reads TGTGCCACCAGCAGGGAGCTTCGTGGAGAGACCCAGTACTTC. The genes are TRBV15 and TRBJ2-5; D ambiguous. CDR1 is LNHNV and CDR2 is YYDKDF in the germline V gene (reference sequence). There are 14 residues in the CDR3. The V end was cut by 3 bases, the J end by 4 bases, with 12 bases between. The full variable domain, in which reference TRBV15 and TRBJ2-5 provide the parts outside the CDR3, is DAMVIQNPRYQVTQFGKPVTLSCSQTLNHNVMYWYQQKSSQAPKLLFHYYDKDFNNEADTPDNFQSRRPNTSFCFLDIRSPGLGDTAMYLCATSRELRGETQYFGPGTRLLVL.

The J gene is TRBJ2-5, the V gene TRBV4-2, with 9 bases aligning to TRBD2. The CDR3 is 15 amino acids. V shed 0 bases and J 4 bases; nucleotides not matched to a gene: 3. Germline V gives CDR1 LGHNA, CDR2 YNFKEQ. CDR3 sequence (DNA): TGTGCCAGCAGCCAAGAGCTAGCGGGGAGAGAGACCCAGTACTTC. Its translation: CASSQELAGRETQYF.

This clone was seen a few times. The chain links TRBV5-8 to TRBJ2-7; 7 bases line up with TRBD1. The germline gives CDR1 SGHTS, CDR2 YDEGEE. Unmatched junction bases numbered 6, after V lost 4 bases and J lost 2 bases. The CDR3 spans 14 residues. The CDR3 loop reads CASSGSGGPYEQYF. CDR3 DNA: TGTGCCAGCAGCGGATCAGGGGGACCCTACGAGCAGTACTTC.

The chain couples TRBV6-1 to TRBJ2-7; D gene ambiguous. Trimming took off 10 bases at V and 5 bases at J, with 12 bases between the two ends. The germline V gene encodes CDR1 MNHNS and CDR2 SASEGT. This CDR3 contains 11 residues. The CDR3 reads CATFEFNEQYF. As DNA, the CDR3 is TGTGCCACCTTCGAGTTCAACGAGCAGTACTTC.

V usage is TRBV7-2 and J usage is TRBJ2-2; TRBD1 matches 10 bases. The CDR3 loop spans 15 amino acids. V lost 5 bases and J lost 7; bases outside the gene matches: 7. Germline V gene data show CDR1 as SGHTA and CDR2 as FQGNSA. CDR3 region: CASSTRQGADGELFF. The DNA of the CDR3 is TGTGCCAGCAGCACGCGACAGGGGGCGGACGGGGAGCTGTTTTTT. Based on the CDR3 plus reference TRBV7-2 and TRBJ2-2, the full variable domain is GAGVSQSPSNKVTEKGKDVELRCDPISGHTALYWYRQSLGQGLEFLIYFQGNSAPDKSGLPSDRFSAERTGGSVSTLTIQRTQQEDSAVYLCASSTRQGADGELFFGEGSRLTVL.

This clone was detected once. The chain has TRBV30 and TRBJ2-5; D might be TRBD1 (6 bases). The J call is doubtful: the DNA matches TRBJ2-7 better. Germline CDR1 reads GTSNPN; CDR2 reads SVGIG (reference sequence). CDR3 length equals 12 residues. CDR3 sequence (DNA): TGTGCCTGGAGTCCAGGGGACTACGAGCAGTACTTC. Protein sequence: CAWSPGDYEQYF.

To note about this clone: The junction shows a germline mismatch at one end, possibly a read error. The CDR3 region is CASSFGSGREAQYF. CDR3 nucleotide sequence: TGTGCCAGCAGTTTTGGCAGCGGACGAGAGGCCCAGTACTTC. This rearrangement joins TRBV28 to TRBJ2-5; weak D call: TRBD2 (5 bases). There are 14 residues in the CDR3. Germline V gene data show CDR1 as MDHEN and CDR2 as SYDVKM.

This sequence joins TRBV5-1 and TRBJ2-3; 7 bases agree with TRBD2. In germline, CDR1 is SGHRS, CDR2 YFSETQ. This CDR3 spans 14 amino acids. J lost 2 bases, V lost 4 bases, and 4 bases had no gene match. The CDR3 sequence: CASSPGLVTDTQYF. The CDR3 DNA follows: TGCGCCAGCAGCCCCGGACTAGTCACAGATACGCAGTATTTT.

The chain has TRBV30 and TRBJ1-1, with a weak D call TRBD1 (5 bases). This CDR3 contains 14 residues. V dropped 4 bases and J dropped 7 bases, with 19 bases sitting between them. Looked up from germline, CDR1 is GTSNPN and CDR2 is SVGIG (reference sequence). The CDR3 DNA reads as TGTGCCTGGAATAGGGTGGTGACAGACCGTGAAGCTTTCTTT. Amino acids: CAWNRVVTDREAFF.

V gene TRBV29-1 combines with J gene TRBJ2-3, with TRBD1 identical over 7 bases. Germline V gives CDR1 SQVTM, CDR2 ANQGSEA. Trimming took 3 bases from V and 0 from J; bases not matched to a gene: 9. The CDR3 extends over 16 amino acids. The CDR3 coding sequence is TGCAGCGTTGATTCGGACAGGCCCCGTAGCACAGATACGCAGTATTTT. It specifies CSVDSDRPRSTDTQYF.